A selection of T cell receptor beta chains follows, all from one sample in a study of regulatory and conventional T cells in RAG deficiency. Libraries were prepared by immunoSEQ multiplex PCR; TCRdb keeps only in-frame clonotypes and omits some of them. This sample yields 34,000 or so clones, of which about 70% are seen a single time; 3% to 4% belongs to the top ten. A further study also used this sample, focusing on regulatory T cells.

Specimen: CD4+ effector T cells sorted from blood. These receptors were obtained from a human donor in good health. The CDR3 runs from the conserved cysteine through the conserved F or W. Fields, in order: J gene, V gene, CDR3 protein.

TRBJ1-2,TRBV7-3,CASSPQGGYGYTF
TRBJ2-7,TRBV5-1,CASSLAIGTASHEQYF
TRBJ1-3,TRBV18,CASSPVTGENTIYF
TRBJ1-1,TRBV7-2,CASSLAGQFEAFF
TRBJ2-7,TRBV6-1,CASSGRSLGRYEQYF
TRBJ1-1,TRBV7-9,CASSYSGRFPEAFF
TRBJ1-5,TRBV7-2,CASSVQGVGNQPQHF
TRBJ1-4,TRBV28,CASSSLIQANEKLFF
TRBJ1-5,TRBV18,CASSPGTGVDGPQHF
TRBJ1-4,TRBV12-5,CASGLPRQGIVFF
TRBJ2-3,TRBV7-9,CASSLYLLAGGTDTQYF
TRBJ1-2,TRBV7-9,CASSPQGRYGYTF
TRBJ1-2,TRBV6-5,CASGRKLGYTF
TRBJ1-2,TRBV12-5,CASAAPASYGYTF
TRBJ1-4,TRBV7-9,CASSFQGATNEKLFF
TRBJ2-1,TRBV5-1,CASSLGQTRSLSSYNEQFF
TRBJ2-5,TRBV5-1,CASSLGWILGEKKETQYF
TRBJ2-7,TRBV19,CASSILGVASYEQYF
TRBJ1-2,TRBV29-1,CSVARDRSNYGYTF
TRBJ1-2,TRBV2,CASRGTREDGYTF
TRBJ2-5,TRBV10-3,CAISDPNTGTSVETQYF
TRBJ2-3,TRBV10-3,CAISEGAGGSTDTQYF
TRBJ1-5,TRBV30,CAWSEGSSNQPQHF
TRBJ2-1,TRBV12-5,CASATSLRAFF
TRBJ1-1,TRBV19,CASSPTGVSLAFF
TRBJ2-6,TRBV6-1,CASSARRGVSSGANVLTF
TRBJ1-2,TRBV2,CASSDAPAPVAF
TRBJ2-1,TRBV27,CASSPGTRSYNEQFF
TRBJ1-6,TRBV30,CAWKRESPLHF
TRBJ2-5,TRBV5-4,CASSLGTSGGHGETQYF
TRBJ1-4,TRBV19,CASSTGTSNEKLFF
TRBJ2-2,TRBV27,CASSGYRNTGELFF
TRBJ2-3,TRBV19,CASSRFPRPVQTDTQYF
TRBJ1-2,TRBV7-9,CASSPGRGYGYTF
TRBJ1-2,TRBV5-4,CASSTQRDSLLYGYTF
TRBJ1-2,TRBV20-1,CSAHDGDGYTF